These 11 T cell receptor beta chains originate from one sample sequenced in a study of blood T cells in healthy people across ages. Through a sample-barcoded 5' primer and a J-beta primer mix, a second PCR was run for roughly 7 to 11 cycles. TCRdb reprocessed the 5' RACE reads via MiXCR and lists one record per CDR3 protein. The data hold roughly 700,000 distinct CDR3 sequences, with roughly 32% observed a single time. The sequenced sample consisted of blood. Receptors originate from an elderly woman in good health.

The chain links TRBV9 to TRBJ2-1; D is perhaps TRBD2 (6 bases). The V end lost 3 bases, the J end lost 8 bases, and 18 bases lay between the germline ends. Looked up from germline, CDR1 is SGDLS and CDR2 is YYNGEE. This CDR3 comprises 15 residues. The CDR3 DNA reads TGTGCCAGCAGCGCCCTTGGAGGGATGCGGGATGAGCAGTTCTTC. This encodes CASSALGGMRDEQFF.

This clonotype was observed a single time. The chain is built from TRBV7-2 and TRBJ2-5; a possible D gene is TRBD1 (6 bases). CDR1 SGHTA and CDR2 FQGNSA come from the germline V gene. With 5 bases removed from V and 1 base from J, the gap between germline ends came to 11 bases. The CDR3 loop spans 14 amino acids. The CDR3 loop is CASSPDRSQETQYF. The CDR3 DNA follows: TGTGCCAGCAGCCCAGACAGGAGCCAAGAGACCCAGTACTTC.

This clonotype was counted ten times or more. It may be a read error: a sequence one base away is much more abundant. This sequence joins TRBV5-1 and TRBJ2-6; the D call may be TRBD1 or TRBD2 (5 bases each). The V gene's germline CDR1 is SGHRS and CDR2 YFSETQ. V was trimmed by 3 bases and J by 3 bases, leaving 7 bases between them. The CDR3 contains 14 residues. The CDR3 is CASSWGYGANVLTF. CDR3 in DNA: TGCGCCAGCAGCTGGGGGTATGGGGCCAACGTCCTGACTTTC.

This clonotype appeared a few times. This chain connects TRBV12-3 or TRBV12-4 to TRBJ1-2, with D tentatively TRBD1 (6 bases). The CDR3 spans 12 residues. V dropped 0 bases and J dropped 10 bases, with 9 bases sitting between them. CDR3 sequence reads: CASSLAGADYTF. DNA for the CDR3: TGTGCCAGCAGTTTAGCGGGGGCTGACTACACCTTC.

About this clonotype itself: It may be a read error: a sequence one base away is much more abundant. V is TRBV18 and J is TRBJ2-3, with 7 bases aligning to TRBD1. This CDR3 comprises 16 residues. Per the germline V gene, CDR1 is KGHSH and CDR2 is LQKENI. The DNA of the CDR3 is TGTGTCAGCTCACTCCGTCGGGACAGAAGCACAGATACGCAGTATTTT. Translating it yields CVSSLRRDRSTDTQYF. The whole variable domain, remainder taken from reference TRBV18 and TRBJ2-3, is NAGVMQNPRHLVRRRGQEARLRCSPMKGHSHVYWYRQLPEEGLKFMVYLQKENIIDESGMPKERFSAEFPKEGPSILRIQQVVRGDSAAYFCVSSLRRDRSTDTQYFGPGTRLTVL.

This clonotype came up many times. The chain carries TRBV29-1 and TRBJ1-1, with a tentative D call TRBD1 (5 bases). Germline V CDR1 and CDR2: SQVTM, ANQGSEA. Trimming left V 4 bases short and J 4 bases short, with 13 bases between. The CDR3 has 13 amino acids. The CDR3 is CSVGSKGSTEAFF. The CDR3 DNA follows: TGCAGCGTTGGGTCTAAGGGGAGCACTGAAGCTTTCTTT.

This clonotype has more than one count but fewer than ten. The chain links TRBV6-6 to TRBJ1-1; 8 nucleotides agree with TRBD1. Germline assignment: CDR1 MNHNY and CDR2 SVGAGI (reference sequence). This CDR3 is built from 15 residues. Losses at the gene ends were 2 bases for V and 5 bases for J; bases not matched to a gene: 7. The chain's CDR3 is CASSYPGQGGTEAFF. Written as DNA, the CDR3 is TGTGCCAGCAGTTACCCCGGACAGGGTGGAACTGAAGCTTTCTTT.

This clonotype was observed many times. V and J are TRBV7-2 and TRBJ1-1; D unclear. CDR1 is SGHTA and CDR2 is FQGNSA in the germline V gene. CDR3 length: 14 residues. V lost 1 base and J lost 4, with 10 bases in between. The CDR3 DNA is TGTGCCAGCAGCTTAGATGGGGTGAGCACTGAAGCTTTCTTT. Translated, it gives CASSLDGVSTEAFF.

This clonotype has ten or more counts. The chain employs TRBV30 and TRBJ1-5; 9 bases align to TRBD1. In germline, CDR1 is GTSNPN, CDR2 SVGIG (reference sequence). The V segment lost 3 bases and the J segment 4 bases; nucleotides outside the gene matches: 10. This CDR3 region has 16 residues. The DNA for the CDR3 is TGTGCCTGGAGCAAGGACAGGGGATATAGAAATCAGCCCCAGCATTTT. It is translated as CAWSKDRGYRNQPQHF.

A few counts support this clonotype. The chain links TRBV5-6 to TRBJ2-7; 12 bases are shared with TRBD2. After removal of 3 bases from V and 11 bases from J, the junction contained 9 bases not matched to a gene. CDR1 SGHDT and CDR2 YYEEEE come from the germline V gene. This CDR3 contains 14 residues. CDR3 sequence (DNA): TGTGCCAGCAGCTCACTAGCGGGGGGAATCGGGGAGTACTTC. It yields the protein CASSSLAGGIGEYF.

This clonotype came up a few times. This chain uses TRBV2 with TRBJ1-2; 7 bases agree with TRBD1. The CDR3 loop spans 15 amino acids. V lost 7 bases and J lost 4; bases outside the gene matches: 12. Germline CDR1 is SNHLY and CDR2 is FYNNEI. The CDR3 sequence: CASTLRQGRAYGYTF. CDR3 coding DNA: TGTGCCAGCACCTTGAGACAGGGTAGGGCCTATGGCTACACCTTC.